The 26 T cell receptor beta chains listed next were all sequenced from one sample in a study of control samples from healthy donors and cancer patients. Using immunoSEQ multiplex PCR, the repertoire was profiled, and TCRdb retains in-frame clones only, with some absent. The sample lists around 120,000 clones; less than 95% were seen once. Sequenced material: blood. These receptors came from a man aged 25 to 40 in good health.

The CDR3: CARCWEGFKLFF. In nucleotides, the CDR3 is TGTGCCAGGTGTTGGGAGGGTTTTAAACTGTTTTTT. The chain combines TRBV6-5 with TRBJ1-4; D uncertain. V dropped 9 bases and J dropped 11 bases, with 16 bases sitting between them. The V gene's germline CDR1 is MNHEY and CDR2 SVGAGI. The CDR3 loop spans 12 amino acids.

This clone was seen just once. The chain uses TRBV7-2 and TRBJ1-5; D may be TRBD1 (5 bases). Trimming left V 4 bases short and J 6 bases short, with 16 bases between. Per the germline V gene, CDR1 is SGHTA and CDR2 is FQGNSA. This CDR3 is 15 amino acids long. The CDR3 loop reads CASSSQGLGPQPQHF. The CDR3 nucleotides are TGTGCCAGCAGCTCCCAAGGCTTGGGGCCTCAGCCCCAGCATTTT.

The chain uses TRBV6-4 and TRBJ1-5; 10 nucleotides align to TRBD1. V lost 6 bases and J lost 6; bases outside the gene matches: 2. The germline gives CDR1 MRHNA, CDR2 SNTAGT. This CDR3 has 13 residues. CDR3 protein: CASSRDRGQPQHF. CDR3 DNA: TGTGCCAGCAGCCGGGACAGGGGTCAGCCCCAGCATTTT.

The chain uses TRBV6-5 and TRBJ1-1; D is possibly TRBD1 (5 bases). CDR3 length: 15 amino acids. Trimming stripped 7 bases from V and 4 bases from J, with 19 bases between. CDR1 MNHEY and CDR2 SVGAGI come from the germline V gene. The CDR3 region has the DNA TGTGCCAGCATCCGACAGTCCCCCCTGGTCACTGAAGCTTTCTTT. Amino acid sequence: CASIRQSPLVTEAFF.

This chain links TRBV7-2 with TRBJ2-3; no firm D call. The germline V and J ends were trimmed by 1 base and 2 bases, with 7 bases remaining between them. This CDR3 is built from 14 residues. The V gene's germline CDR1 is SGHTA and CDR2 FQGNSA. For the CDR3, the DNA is TGTGCCAGCAGCTTAGGAGGTAACACAGATACGCAGTATTTT. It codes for CASSLGGNTDTQYF.

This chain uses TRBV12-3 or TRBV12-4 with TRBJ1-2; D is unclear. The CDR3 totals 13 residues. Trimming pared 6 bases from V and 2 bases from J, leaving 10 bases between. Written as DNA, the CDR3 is TGTGCCAGCAGCTCGCCAGCCAACTATGGCTACACCTTC. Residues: CASSSPANYGYTF.

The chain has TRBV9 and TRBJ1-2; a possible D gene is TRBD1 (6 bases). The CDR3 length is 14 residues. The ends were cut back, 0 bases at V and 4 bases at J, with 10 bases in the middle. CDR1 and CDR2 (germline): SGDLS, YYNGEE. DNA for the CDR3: TGTGCCAGCAGCGTAGAACAGGGTCCCTATGGCTACACCTTC. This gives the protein CASSVEQGPYGYTF. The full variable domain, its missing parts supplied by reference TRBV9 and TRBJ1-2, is DSGVTQTPKHLITATGQRVTLRCSPRSGDLSVYWYQQSLDQGLQFLIQYYNGEERAKGNILERFSAQQFPDLHSELNLSSLELGDSALYFCASSVEQGPYGYTFGSGTRLTVV.

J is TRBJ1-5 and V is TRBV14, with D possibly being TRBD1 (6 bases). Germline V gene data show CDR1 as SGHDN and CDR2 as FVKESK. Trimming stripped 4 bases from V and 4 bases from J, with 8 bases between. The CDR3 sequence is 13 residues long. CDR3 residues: CASSRTANQPQHF. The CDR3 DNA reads TGTGCCAGCAGCCGGACAGCTAATCAGCCCCAGCATTTT.

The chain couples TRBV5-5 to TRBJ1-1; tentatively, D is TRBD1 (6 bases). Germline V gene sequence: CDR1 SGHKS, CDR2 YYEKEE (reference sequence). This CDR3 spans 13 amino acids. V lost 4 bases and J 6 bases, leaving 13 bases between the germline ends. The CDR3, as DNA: TGTGCCAGCAGCATACAGGGAATCCCTGAAGCTTTCTTT. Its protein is CASSIQGIPEAFF.

DNA for the CDR3: TGTGCCAGCCGAGGGCAGACCAATTCACCCCTCCACTTT. Its protein product is CASRGQTNSPLHF. The chain has TRBV3-1 (or the pseudogene TRBV3-2) and TRBJ1-6; D call uncertain. CDR1 is LGHDT and CDR2 is YNNKEL in the germline V gene (reference sequence). With 8 bases removed from V and 7 bases from J, the gap between germline ends came to 12 bases. The CDR3 length is 13 residues.

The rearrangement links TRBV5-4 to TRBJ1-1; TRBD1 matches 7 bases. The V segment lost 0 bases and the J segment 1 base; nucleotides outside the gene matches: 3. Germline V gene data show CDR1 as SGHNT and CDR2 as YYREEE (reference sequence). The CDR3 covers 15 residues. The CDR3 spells CASSLGGQPNTEAFF. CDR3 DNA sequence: TGTGCCAGCAGCTTGGGGGGACAGCCGAACACTGAAGCTTTCTTT. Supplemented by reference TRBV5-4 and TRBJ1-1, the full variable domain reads ETGVTQSPTHLIKTRGQQVTLRCSSQSGHNTVSWYQQALGQGPQFIFQYYREEENGRGNFPPRFSGLQFPNYSSELNVNALELDDSALYLCASSLGGQPNTEAFFGQGTRLTVV.

The CDR3 DNA reads as TGTGCCAGCAAAGGAACGTCAGATACGCAGTATTTT. This gives the protein CASKGTSDTQYF. This chain joins TRBV7-9 and TRBJ2-3, with D unclear. The CDR3 has 12 amino acids. Germline CDR1 SEHNR, CDR2 FQNEAQ (reference sequence). Trimming removed 7 bases from V and 4 bases from J, with 9 bases in between.

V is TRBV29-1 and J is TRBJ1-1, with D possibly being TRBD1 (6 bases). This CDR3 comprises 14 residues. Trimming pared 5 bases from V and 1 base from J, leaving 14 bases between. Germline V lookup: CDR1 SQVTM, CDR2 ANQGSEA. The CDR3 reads CSVQGLQGNTEAFF. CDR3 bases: TGCAGCGTTCAGGGGCTTCAGGGGAACACTGAAGCTTTCTTT.

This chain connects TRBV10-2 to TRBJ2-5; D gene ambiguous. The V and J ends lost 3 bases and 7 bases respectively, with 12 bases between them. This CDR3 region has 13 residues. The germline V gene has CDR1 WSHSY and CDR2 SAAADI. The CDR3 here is CASSDSPPGTQYF. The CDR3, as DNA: TGCGCCAGCAGTGATTCTCCACCTGGGACCCAGTACTTC.

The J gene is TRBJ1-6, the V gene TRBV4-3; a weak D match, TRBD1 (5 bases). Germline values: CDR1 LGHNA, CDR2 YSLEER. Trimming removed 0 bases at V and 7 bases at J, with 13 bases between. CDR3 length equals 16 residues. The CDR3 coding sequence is TGCGCCAGCAGCCAAGACCCGGCAGGGCGGAATTCACCCCTCCACTTT. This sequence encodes CASSQDPAGRNSPLHF.

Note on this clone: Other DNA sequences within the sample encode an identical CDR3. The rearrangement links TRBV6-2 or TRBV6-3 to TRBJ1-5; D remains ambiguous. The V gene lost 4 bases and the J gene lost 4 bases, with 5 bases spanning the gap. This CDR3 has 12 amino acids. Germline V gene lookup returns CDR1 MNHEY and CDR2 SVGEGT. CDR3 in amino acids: CASSWGNQPQHF. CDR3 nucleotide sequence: TGTGCCAGCAGTTGGGGAAATCAGCCCCAGCATTTT.

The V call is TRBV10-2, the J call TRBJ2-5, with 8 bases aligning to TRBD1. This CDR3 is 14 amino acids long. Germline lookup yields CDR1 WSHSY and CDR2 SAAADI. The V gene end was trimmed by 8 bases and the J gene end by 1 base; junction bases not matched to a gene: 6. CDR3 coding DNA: TGCGCCAGCGGGACAGGATTTTCCCAAGAGACCCAGTACTTC. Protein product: CASGTGFSQETQYF.

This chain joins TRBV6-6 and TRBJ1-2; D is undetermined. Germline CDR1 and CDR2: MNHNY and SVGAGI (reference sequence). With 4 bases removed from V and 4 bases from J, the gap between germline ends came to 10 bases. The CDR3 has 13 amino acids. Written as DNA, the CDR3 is TGTGCCAGCAGTTCCGGGTCCGTCTATGGCTACACCTTC. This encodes CASSSGSVYGYTF.

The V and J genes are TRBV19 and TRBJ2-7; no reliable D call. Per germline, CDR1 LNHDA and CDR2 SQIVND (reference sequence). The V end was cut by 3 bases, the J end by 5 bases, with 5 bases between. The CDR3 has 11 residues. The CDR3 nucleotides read TGTGCCAGTAGTATTAGTAACGAGCAGTACTTC. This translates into CASSISNEQYF.

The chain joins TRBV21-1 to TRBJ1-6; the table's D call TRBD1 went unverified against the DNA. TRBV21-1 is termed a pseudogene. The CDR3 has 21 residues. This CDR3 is CASSKGDEDRDNSSYNSPLHF. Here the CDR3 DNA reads TGTGCCAGCAGCAAAGGTGATGAGGACAGGGATAATAGCTCCTATAATTCACCCCTCCACTTT.

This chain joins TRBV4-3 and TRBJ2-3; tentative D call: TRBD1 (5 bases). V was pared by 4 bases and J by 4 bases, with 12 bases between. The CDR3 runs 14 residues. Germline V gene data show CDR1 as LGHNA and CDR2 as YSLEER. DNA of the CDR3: TGCGCCAGCAGCCCCGACAGTAACCCAGATACGCAGTATTTT. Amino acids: CASSPDSNPDTQYF.

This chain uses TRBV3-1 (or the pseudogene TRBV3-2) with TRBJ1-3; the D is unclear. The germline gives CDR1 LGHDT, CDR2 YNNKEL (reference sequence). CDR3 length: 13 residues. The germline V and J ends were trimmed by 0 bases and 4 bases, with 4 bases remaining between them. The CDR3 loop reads CASSQDPGNTIYF. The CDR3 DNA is TGTGCCAGCAGCCAAGATCCCGGAAACACCATATATTTT.

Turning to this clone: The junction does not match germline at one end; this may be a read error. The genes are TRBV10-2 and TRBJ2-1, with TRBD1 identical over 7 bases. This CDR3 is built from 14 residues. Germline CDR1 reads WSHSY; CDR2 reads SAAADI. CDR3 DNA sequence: TGCGCCAGCAGACAGGGGCCCTCCCACAATGAGCAGTTCTTC. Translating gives CASRQGPSHNEQFF.

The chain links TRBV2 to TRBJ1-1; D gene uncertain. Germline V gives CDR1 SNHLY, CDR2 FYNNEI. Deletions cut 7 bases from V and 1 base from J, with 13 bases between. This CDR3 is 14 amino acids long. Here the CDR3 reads CASIVFSQNTEAFF. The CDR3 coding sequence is TGTGCCAGCATAGTATTTTCTCAGAACACTGAAGCTTTCTTT.

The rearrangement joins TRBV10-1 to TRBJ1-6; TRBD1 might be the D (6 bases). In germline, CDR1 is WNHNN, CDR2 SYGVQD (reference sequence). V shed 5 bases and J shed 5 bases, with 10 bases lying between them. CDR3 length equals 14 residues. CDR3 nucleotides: TGCGCCAGCAGTACGGGACAAAATAATTCACCCCTCCACTTT. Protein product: CASSTGQNNSPLHF.

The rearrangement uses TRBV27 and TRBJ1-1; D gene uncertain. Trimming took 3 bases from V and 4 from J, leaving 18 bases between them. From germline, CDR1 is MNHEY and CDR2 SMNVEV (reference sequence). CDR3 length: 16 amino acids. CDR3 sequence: CASSLSGQSRLTEAFF. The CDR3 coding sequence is TGTGCCAGCAGTTTGTCAGGTCAATCACGGCTCACTGAAGCTTTCTTT.